Below, one T cell receptor (beta chain) is given with its context. Its antigen is currently unknown. The PCR had 60 Vbeta and 13 Jbeta primers. The data were produced by immunoSEQ multiplex PCR, yet TCRdb's version contains in-frame clones alone and is incomplete. The sample shows approximately 76,000 clones, less than 75% of them seen only once. This specimen belongs to a study of cytomegalovirus exposure and HLA in healthy donors. Germline-derived CDR1 and CDR2 are SGHTA and FQGTGA. The CDR3 is made up of 14 amino acids. V was clipped by 1 base and J by 4 bases, with 7 bases between them. General study points: TCR beta chains associated with HLA were, in a later analysis, more clonally expanded than equally common others.

V is TRBV7-3 and J is TRBJ2-2; D gene uncertain. This clonotype was obtained from a man under 40 in good health and CMV-seropositive. Sequencing input: PBMCs. CDR3 DNA sequence: TGTGCCAGCAGCTTAAACGGTCGCACCGGGGAGCTGTTTTTT. Protein sequence: CASSLNGRTGELFF.